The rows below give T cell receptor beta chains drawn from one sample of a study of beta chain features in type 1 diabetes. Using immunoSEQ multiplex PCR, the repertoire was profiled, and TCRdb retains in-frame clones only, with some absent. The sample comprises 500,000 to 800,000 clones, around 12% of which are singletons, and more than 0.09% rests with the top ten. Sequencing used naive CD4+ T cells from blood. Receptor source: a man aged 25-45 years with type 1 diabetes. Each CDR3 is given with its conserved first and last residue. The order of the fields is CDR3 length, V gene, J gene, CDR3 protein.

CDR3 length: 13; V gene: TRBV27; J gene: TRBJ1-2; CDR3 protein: CASSLGAFYGYTF
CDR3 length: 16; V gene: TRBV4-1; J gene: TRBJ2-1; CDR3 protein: CASSDLRDRGFNEQFF
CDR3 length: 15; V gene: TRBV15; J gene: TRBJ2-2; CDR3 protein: CATSRDRGPVGELFF
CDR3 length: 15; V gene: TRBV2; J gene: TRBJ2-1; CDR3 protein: CASSERGTTMDEQFF
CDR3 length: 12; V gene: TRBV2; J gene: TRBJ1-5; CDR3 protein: CASSETGVSQHF
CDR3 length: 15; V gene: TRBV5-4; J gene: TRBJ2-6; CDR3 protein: CASSLGGSGANVLTF
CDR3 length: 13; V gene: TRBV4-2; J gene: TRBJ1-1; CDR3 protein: CASSQEGSLEAFF
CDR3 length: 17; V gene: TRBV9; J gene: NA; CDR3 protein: CASSEGPVGRLAYEQYF
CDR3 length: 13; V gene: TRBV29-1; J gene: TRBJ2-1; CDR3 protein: CSVAGGIGNEQFF
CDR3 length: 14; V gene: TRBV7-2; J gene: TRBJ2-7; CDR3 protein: CASTLDRAGYEQYF
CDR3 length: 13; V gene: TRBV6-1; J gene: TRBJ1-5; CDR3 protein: CASRGNLGQPQHF
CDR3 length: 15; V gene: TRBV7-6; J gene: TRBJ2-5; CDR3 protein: CASSLLSSTGGTQYF
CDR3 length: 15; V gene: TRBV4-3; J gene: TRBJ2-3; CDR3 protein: CASSQDAGGRDTQYF
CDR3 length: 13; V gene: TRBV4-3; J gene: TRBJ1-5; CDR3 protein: CASSQDIGQPQHF
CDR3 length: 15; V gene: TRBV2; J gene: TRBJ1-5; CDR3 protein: CASSVFGGAKEPQHF
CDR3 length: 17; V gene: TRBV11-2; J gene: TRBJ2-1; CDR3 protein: CASSLSQPGETGNEQFF
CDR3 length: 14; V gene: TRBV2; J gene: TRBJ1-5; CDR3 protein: CASRQGPSNQPQHF
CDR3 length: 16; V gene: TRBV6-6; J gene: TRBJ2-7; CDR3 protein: CASSYPLTSGSYEQYF
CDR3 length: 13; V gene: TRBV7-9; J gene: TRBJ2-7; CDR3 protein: CASNRERSYEQYF
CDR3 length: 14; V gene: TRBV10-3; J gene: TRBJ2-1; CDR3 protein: CAIRGIEGTNEQFF
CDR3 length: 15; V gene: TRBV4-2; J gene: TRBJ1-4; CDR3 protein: CASSQDVLHGEKLFF
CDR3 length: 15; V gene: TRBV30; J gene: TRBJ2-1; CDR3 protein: CAWSDGLGAYNEQFF
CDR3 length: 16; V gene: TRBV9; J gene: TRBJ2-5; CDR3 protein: CASSVTAGRSQETQYF
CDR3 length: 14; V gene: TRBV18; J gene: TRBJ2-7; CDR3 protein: CASSPTGLWDEQYF
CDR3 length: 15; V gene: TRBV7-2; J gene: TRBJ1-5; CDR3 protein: CASSSTGVRNQPQHF
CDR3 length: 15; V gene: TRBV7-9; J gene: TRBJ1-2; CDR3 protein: CASSFGMGSNYGYTF
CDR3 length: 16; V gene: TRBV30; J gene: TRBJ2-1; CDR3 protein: CAWRTSGGVFFDEQFF
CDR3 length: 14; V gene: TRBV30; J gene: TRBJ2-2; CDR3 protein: CAWSEQGNTGELFF
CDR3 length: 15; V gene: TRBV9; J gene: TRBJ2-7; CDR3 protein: CASSGAGPDTYEQYF
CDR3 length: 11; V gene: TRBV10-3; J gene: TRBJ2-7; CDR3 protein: CAIGSHSEQYF
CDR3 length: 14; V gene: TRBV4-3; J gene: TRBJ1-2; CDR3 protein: CASSHYPAGDGYTF
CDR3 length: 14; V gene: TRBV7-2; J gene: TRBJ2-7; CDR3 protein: CASSPRGASSEQYF
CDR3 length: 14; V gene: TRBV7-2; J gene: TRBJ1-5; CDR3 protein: CASSQAGGGQPQHF
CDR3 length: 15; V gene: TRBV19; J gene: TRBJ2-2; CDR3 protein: CASSSQGADTGELFF
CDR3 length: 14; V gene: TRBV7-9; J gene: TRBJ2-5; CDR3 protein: CASSERDLQETQYF
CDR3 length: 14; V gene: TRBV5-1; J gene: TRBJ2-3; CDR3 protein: CASSLVPKTDTQYF
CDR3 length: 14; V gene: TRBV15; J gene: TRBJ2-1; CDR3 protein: CATVRGGAYNEQFF
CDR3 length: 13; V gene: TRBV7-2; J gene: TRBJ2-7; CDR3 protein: CASSLNRDYEQYF
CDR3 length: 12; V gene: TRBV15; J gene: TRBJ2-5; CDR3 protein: CATSQRWGTQYF